This TCR beta chain was identified in a study of blood T cell repertoires in COVID-19. In the study overall: COVID-19 samples collected from the United States, Italy and Spain covered acute and convalescent phases.

The junction had 8 bases not matched to a gene; V was cut back by 4 bases and J by 3 bases. Per the germline V gene, CDR1 is KGHDR and CDR2 is SFDVKD. The CDR3 loop spans 16 amino acids. This study enrolled people aged about 18 to 100 from about two dozen US geographic areas. Cohort placement rested on clinical history that participants reported themselves. Donors of Cohort 3 who recovered were those that had two negative PCRs, clearance, or symptom resolution. Libraries were prepared by immunoSEQ multiplex PCR; TCRdb keeps only in-frame clonotypes and omits some of them. The sample has about 480,000 clones, approximately 90% seen once.

The sequence was collected from a woman in her thirties or forties who had recovered from COVID-19. This rearrangement joins TRBV24-1 to TRBJ2-5; 9 nucleotides line up with TRBD1. Sequencing used PBMCs or T cells enriched from blood (not recorded which). The CDR3, as DNA: TGTGCCACCAGTGACCCAAGGACAGGGGCGGAAGAGACCCAGTACTTC. Amino acids: CATSDPRTGAEETQYF.